Here is one TCR beta chain with its context. A single count supports this clone. Its recognized antigen is unknown. The junction shows a germline mismatch at one end, possibly a read error. The library relied on the immunoSEQ multiplex PCR assay. TCRdb provides this immuneACCESS table in a form limited to in-frame rearrangements. Some clones are lacking; in checked studies, under half of them reflect an unresolved V gene, and why the rest are absent is not known. This sample has roughly 42,000 clones in its table, and 60% to 80% of those were observed once. Around a quarter of the sample lies in the top ten. This record comes from a study of radiotherapy plus CTLA-4 blockade in lung cancer (dated by TCRdb to the late 2010s). A note on the overall study: Objective responses were observed in 15% to 20% of enrolled patients, and disease control was achieved in less than 35%. The full study reports these points: The strongest predictors of response, as reported, were early dynamic changes in blood T cell clones along with a rise in serum interferon-beta after radiation. TCR clones derived from tumors expanded in peripheral blood after treatment with radiotherapy and ipilimumab.

Per the germline V gene (reference sequence), SSHAT is the CDR1 and FNYEAQ is the CDR2. Measured from the cysteine to the phenylalanine, the CDR3 is 15 residues long. The retained sequence is limited to the CDR3, 45 bases, with the frame set at the first base. The study tested focal radiation therapy combined with CTLA-4 blockade (ipilimumab) in patients with chemo-refractory metastatic non-small-cell lung cancer. The sequence was collected from a human donor with non-small cell lung cancer that progressed on radiotherapy plus ipilimumab. This receptor chain uses TRBV7-7 and TRBJ2-3; TRBD1 aligns with 9 central bases. This sample comprised peripheral blood, obtained from a patient treated with radiotherapy plus ipilimumab. This receptor has the CDR3 CASSLDGQGTDTQYF. The nucleotide sequence is given as TGTGCTAGCAGCTTAGATGGACAGGGGACAGATACGCAGTATTTT.